This T cell receptor beta chain was sequenced for a study of T cell repertoires in cytomegalovirus infection. Study as a whole: A matching HLA type, together with CMV infection, was signaled by public TCR beta signatures. Study outcomes and limitations: The study found HLA-C-restricted CMV-specific TCR beta clonotypes dominating the ex vivo response. Individuals carrying CMV plus the relevant HLA were identified by cumulative frequency of public TCR beta families.

In TCRdb, the reads were re-called with MiXCR into one record per CDR3 protein. The repertoire includes approximately 180,000 distinct CDR3 sequences, about a sixth of them detected once, and around 27% sits in the top ten. Worth noting for this clonotype: What it binds is unknown.

Losses at the gene ends were 0 bases for V and 4 bases for J; bases not matched to a gene: 9. The CDR3 has 17 amino acids. Germline CDR1 is ENHRY and CDR2 is SYGVKD. Source material: CD8+ T cells from PBMCs. This rearrangement joins TRBV10-3 to TRBJ1-2, with 9 bases aligning to TRBD1. This TCR came from a human donor in good health (CMV status not recorded). Some clones in this sample may be carry-over from other donors' samples. Here the CDR3 DNA reads TGTGCCATCAGTGAGTCGAATTTCGGGACAGGGAGCTATGGCTACACCTTC. Translated: CAISESNFGTGSYGYTF.